This TCR beta chain is from a study of regulatory T cells in long-lasting Graves disease. Time point specified: persistent/refractory GD, antithyroid drugs over 5 years with positive TRAb. RNA isolated from PBMCs was used to make the TCR library. According to the study, TCR beta libraries were built with iRepertoire HTBI primers and CDR3-region Arm-PCR. TCRdb itself ran the multiplex PCR reads through MiXCR, one entry per CDR3 protein. The sample holds some 300,000 distinct CDR3 sequences, 22% seen once. V lost 5 bases and J lost 9, with 16 bases in between. The CDR3 loop spans 13 amino acids. Germline CDR1 is SEHNR and CDR2 is FQNEAQ (reference sequence).

The clonotype originates from a female donor with Graves disease. The chain is built from TRBV7-9 and TRBJ2-5, with D possibly matching TRBD2 (5 bases). The sequencing used peripheral blood mononuclear cells (PBMCs), collected when the disease was refractory, from a patient treated with antithyroid drugs. CDR3 region: CASSLRFLEAQYF. Written as DNA, the CDR3 is TGTGCCAGCAGCCTCCGTTTCTTGGAGGCCCAGTACTTC. Full variable domain (outside the CDR3, taken from reference TRBV7-9 and TRBJ2-5): DTGVSQNPRHKITKRGQNVTFRCDPISEHNRLYWYRQTLGQGPEFLTYFQNEAQLEKSRLLSDRFSAERPKGSFSTLEIQRTEQGDSAMYLCASSLRFLEAQYFGPGTRLLVL.